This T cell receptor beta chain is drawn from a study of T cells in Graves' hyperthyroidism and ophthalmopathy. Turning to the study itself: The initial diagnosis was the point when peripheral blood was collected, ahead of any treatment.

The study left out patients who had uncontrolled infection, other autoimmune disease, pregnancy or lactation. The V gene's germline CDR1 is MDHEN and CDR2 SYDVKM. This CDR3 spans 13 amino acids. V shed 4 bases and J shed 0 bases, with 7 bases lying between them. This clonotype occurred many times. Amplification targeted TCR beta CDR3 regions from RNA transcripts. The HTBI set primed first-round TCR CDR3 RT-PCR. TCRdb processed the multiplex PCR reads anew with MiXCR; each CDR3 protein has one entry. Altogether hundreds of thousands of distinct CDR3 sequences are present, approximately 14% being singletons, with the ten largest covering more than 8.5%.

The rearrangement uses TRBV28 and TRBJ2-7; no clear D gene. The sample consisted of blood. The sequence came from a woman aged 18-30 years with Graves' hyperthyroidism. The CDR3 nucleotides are TGTGCCAGCAGTTATGGATCCTCCTACGAGCAGTACTTC. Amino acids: CASSYGSSYEQYF.